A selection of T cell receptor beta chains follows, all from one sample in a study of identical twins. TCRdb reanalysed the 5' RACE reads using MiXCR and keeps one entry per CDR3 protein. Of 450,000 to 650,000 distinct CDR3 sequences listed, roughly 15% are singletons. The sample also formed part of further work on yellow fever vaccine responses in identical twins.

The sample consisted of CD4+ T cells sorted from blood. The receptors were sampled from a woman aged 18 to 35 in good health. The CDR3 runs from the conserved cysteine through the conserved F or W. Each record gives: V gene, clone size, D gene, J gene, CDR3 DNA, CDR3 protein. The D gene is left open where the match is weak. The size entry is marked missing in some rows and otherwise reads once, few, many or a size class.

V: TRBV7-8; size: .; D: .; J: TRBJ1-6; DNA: TGTGCCAGCAGCTTGCGGGACACAGTAACAAATTCACCCCTCCACTTT; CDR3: CASSLRDTVTNSPLHF
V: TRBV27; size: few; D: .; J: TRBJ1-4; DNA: TGTGCCAGCAGTTCGAGACGGGGAAAGGGAACTAATGAAAAACTGTTTTTT; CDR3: CASSSRRGKGTNEKLFF
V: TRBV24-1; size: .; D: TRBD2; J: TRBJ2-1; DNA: TGTGCCACCAGTGATTTGCTGGCTAGCGGGAGTCGGGGTGAGCAGTTCTTC; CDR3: CATSDLLASGSRGEQFF
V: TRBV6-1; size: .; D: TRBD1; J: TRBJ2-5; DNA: TGTGCCAGCAACTTCCGCCCTACAGGGGGGGAGACCCAGTACTTC; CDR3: CASNFRPTGGETQYF
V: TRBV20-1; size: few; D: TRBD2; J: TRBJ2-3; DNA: TGCAGTGCTAGAGATCTGGGCGGGAGGGATACGCAGTATTTT; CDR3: CSARDLGGRDTQYF
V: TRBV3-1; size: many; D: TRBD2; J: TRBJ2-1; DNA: TGTGCCAGCAGCCAACTAGCGGGAGATTTGAGCAATGAGCAGTTCTTC; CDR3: CASSQLAGDLSNEQFF
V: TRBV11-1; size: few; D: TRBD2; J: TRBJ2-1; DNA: TGTGCCAGCAGCCCCACTAGCGGGGTAGGGCCCCTCTTC; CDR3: CASSPTSGVGPLF
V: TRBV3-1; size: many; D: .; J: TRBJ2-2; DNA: TGTGCCAGCAGCCCGACAACGAACACCGGGGAGCTGTTTTTT; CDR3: CASSPTTNTGELFF
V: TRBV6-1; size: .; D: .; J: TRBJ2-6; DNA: TGTGCCAGCAGTGAAGCGCTCTGGAGCTCTGGGGCCAACGTCCTGACTTTC; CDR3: CASSEALWSSGANVLTF
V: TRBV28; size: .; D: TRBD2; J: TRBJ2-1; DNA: TGTGCCAGCAGACGAGCCGGCCTAGCGGGATTCTGGGCAGTTCTCTTC; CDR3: CASRRAGLAGFWAVLF
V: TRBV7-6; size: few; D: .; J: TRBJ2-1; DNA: TGTGCCAGCAGCTTGTCGTTTGCTCGCCTCGGCGATGAGCAGTTCTTC; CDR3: CASSLSFARLGDEQFF
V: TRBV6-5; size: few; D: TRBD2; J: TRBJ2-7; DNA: TGTGCCAGCAGTTACGCTAGCGGGAGCGTCTACGAGCAGTACTTC; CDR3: CASSYASGSVYEQYF
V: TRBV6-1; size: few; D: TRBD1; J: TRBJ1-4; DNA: TGTGCCAGTAGGGACAGGCGTAATGAAAAACTGTTTTTT; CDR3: CASRDRRNEKLFF
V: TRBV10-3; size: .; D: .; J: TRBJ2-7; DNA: TGTGCCATCAGTGAGACCGACAACCACGAGCAGTACTTC; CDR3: CAISETDNHEQYF
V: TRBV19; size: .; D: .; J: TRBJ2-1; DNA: TGTGCCAGTAGCGCCTGGGCGGGATGGAACAATGAGCAGTTCTTC; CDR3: CASSAWAGWNNEQFF
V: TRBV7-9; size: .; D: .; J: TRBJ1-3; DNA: TGTGCCAGCAGCCCGACGGACTTTTCTGGAAACACCATATATTTT; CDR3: CASSPTDFSGNTIYF
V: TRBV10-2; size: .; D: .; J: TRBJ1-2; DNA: TGCGCCAGCAGTGAGTCGGGAAGGGTTTATGGCTACACCTTC; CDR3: CASSESGRVYGYTF
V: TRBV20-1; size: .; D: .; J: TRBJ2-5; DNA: TGCAGTGCCCTGGGCCGTTCCCAAGAGACCCAGTACTTC; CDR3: CSALGRSQETQYF
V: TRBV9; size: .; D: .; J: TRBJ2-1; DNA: TGTGCCAGCAGCGTAACAACCGGGACAGGGATTTTTACTAGCGGGAATCACAATGAGCAGTTCTTC; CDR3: CASSVTTGTGIFTSGNHNEQFF
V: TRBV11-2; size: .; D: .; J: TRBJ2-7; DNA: TGTGCCAGCAGCTTCGGGAACTACGAGCAGTACTTC; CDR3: CASSFGNYEQYF
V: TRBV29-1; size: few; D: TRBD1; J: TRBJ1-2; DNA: TGCAGCGTTGACAGACAGGGGGCGCGGGGCTACACCTTC; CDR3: CSVDRQGARGYTF
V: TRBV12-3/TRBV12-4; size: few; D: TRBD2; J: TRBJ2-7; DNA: TGTGCCAGCAGTACGACTAGCGGGGAGGGGAAGTACTTC; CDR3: CASSTTSGEGKYF
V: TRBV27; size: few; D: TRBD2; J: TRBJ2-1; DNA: TGTGCCAGTTGGACTAGCGGGAGGTCCTACAATGAGCAGTTCTTC; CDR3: CASWTSGRSYNEQFF